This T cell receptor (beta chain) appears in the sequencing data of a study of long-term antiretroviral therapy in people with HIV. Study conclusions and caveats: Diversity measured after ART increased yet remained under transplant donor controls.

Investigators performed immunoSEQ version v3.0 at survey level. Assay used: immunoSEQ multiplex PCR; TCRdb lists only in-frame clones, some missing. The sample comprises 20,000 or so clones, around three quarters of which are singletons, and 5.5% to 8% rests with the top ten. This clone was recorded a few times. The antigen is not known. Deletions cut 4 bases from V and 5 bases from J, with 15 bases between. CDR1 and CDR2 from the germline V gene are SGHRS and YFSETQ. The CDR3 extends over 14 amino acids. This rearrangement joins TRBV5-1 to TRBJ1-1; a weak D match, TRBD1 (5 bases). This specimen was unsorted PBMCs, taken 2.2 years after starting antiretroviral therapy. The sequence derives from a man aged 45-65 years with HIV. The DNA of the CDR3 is TGCGCCAGCAGCACTGGCGGTGGGACGACTGAAGCTTTCTTT. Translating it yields CASSTGGGTTEAFF.